This T cell receptor (beta chain) was recovered during a study of identical twins. Study results and limitations: Clonotypes of the beta chain that were abundant in cord blood carried fewer insertions (memory repertoires showed none). Out-of-frame TCR alpha sharing observed in monozygotic twins exceeded model estimates.

Healthy Caucasian donors formed the entire cohort. This clonotype turned up a few times. Its specificity is not known. A template switching step contributed a universal primer site, while unique molecular identifiers were present in the cDNA. TCRdb recomputed calls from the 5' RACE reads with MiXCR, one row per CDR3 protein. The data show about 520,000 distinct CDR3 sequences, less than 25% seen once. The same data also contributed to another study, on T cells expressing NK-cell markers.

The clonotype comes from a woman in her late teens or twenties in good health. The material sequenced was CD4+ T cells sorted from blood.

The CDR3: CASSRDFTYNEQFF. CDR3 coding DNA: TGTGCCAGCAGCCGGGACTTCACTTACAATGAGCAGTTCTTC. This chain joins TRBV28 and TRBJ2-1; possibly TRBD2 for D (6 bases). CDR1 is MDHEN and CDR2 is SYDVKM in the germline V gene. The CDR3 runs to 14 residues. The V end was cut by 6 bases, the J end by 4 bases, with 13 bases between.